The 12 T cell receptor beta chains presented below share a single source sample, sequenced in a study of patients and donors after allogeneic stem cell transplantation. TCRdb ran MiXCR on the RT-PCR reads and lists one entry per CDR3 protein. This sample has about a million distinct CDR3 sequences; over 15% occur once, and the top ten carry 6%. The source material was blood, either unsorted or a sorted T cell fraction (not recorded which). These TCRs come from a human donor who was either an allogeneic HSCT recipient or a stem cell or donor lymphocyte infusion donor (not recorded which). It is not recorded whose cells these are; they may come from a transplant donor.

This chain joins TRBV5-1 and TRBJ1-1, with 8 bases fitting TRBD1. The germline gives CDR1 SGHRS, CDR2 YFSETQ. The CDR3 has 16 amino acids. V shed 0 bases, J shed 4 bases, and the junction held 8 bases outside the gene matches. Here the CDR3 DNA reads TGCGCCAGCAGCTTGGAGACAGGGGTCGGGGCCACTGAAGCTTTCTTT. The encoded protein is CASSLETGVGATEAFF.

This clonotype appeared a few times. This chain links TRBV7-9 with TRBJ2-7; D is undetermined. Germline CDR1 and CDR2: SEHNR and FQNEAQ (reference sequence). Trimming cost V 4 bases and J 6 bases, with 13 bases left between them. The CDR3 is 13 residues long. The CDR3 DNA is TGTGCCAGCAGCTCTAGACTTGTGGGCGAGCAGTACTTC. This sequence encodes CASSSRLVGEQYF.

This clonotype was found many times. This chain links TRBV12-3 or TRBV12-4 with TRBJ2-3; D unclear. Trimming shortened V by 5 bases and J by 4 bases, and 7 bases separated the two germline ends. The CDR3 runs to 12 residues. The CDR3 sequence: CASSQGPDTQYF. The DNA for the CDR3 is TGTGCCAGCAGTCAAGGCCCAGATACGCAGTATTTT.

The chain couples TRBV3-1 to TRBJ2-6; D is unclear. The CDR3 consists of 16 residues. CDR1 and CDR2 (germline): LGHDT, YNNKEL (reference sequence). Trimming pared 0 bases from V and 0 bases from J, leaving 6 bases between. CDR3 bases: TGTGCCAGCAGCCAAGACACCCTCTCTGGGGCCAACGTCCTGACTTTC. Translating gives CASSQDTLSGANVLTF.

This clonotype was seen only a few times. The chain carries TRBV6-2 or TRBV6-3 and TRBJ1-1; unclear D gene. Trimming pared 7 bases from V and 1 base from J, leaving 13 bases between. The CDR3 loop spans 14 amino acids. CDR1 is MNHEY and CDR2 is SVGEGT in the germline V gene. This CDR3 is CASTRKGSNTEAFF. The CDR3 nucleotides read TGTGCCAGCACCCGGAAAGGATCGAACACTGAAGCTTTCTTT.

This clonotype has only a few counts. The chain is built from TRBV29-1 and TRBJ1-1, with D possibly matching TRBD1 (6 bases). The CDR3 length is 17 residues. V lost 6 bases, J lost 0 bases, and 23 bases lay in between. Germline CDR1 and CDR2: SQVTM and ANQGSEA. The CDR3 DNA sequence: TGCAGCGTCAACACTCTCGGACAGCGACCTATGAACACTGAAGCTTTCTTT. Residues: CSVNTLGQRPMNTEAFF.

The rearrangement links TRBV15 to TRBJ2-1; D is tentatively TRBD1 or TRBD2 (7 bases each). The CDR3 spans 14 residues. Germline V gene lookup returns CDR1 LNHNV and CDR2 YYDKDF (reference sequence). V lost 7 bases, J lost 9 bases, and 19 bases lay in between. The DNA of the CDR3 is TGTGCCACCACCCACTTAGGGGGGGACAGTGAGCAGTTCTTC. This encodes CATTHLGGDSEQFF.

This chain joins TRBV12-3 or TRBV12-4 and TRBJ1-3; the D is unclear. The CDR3 is 15 amino acids. Trimming removed 3 bases from V and 0 bases from J, with 9 bases in between. The CDR3 loop is CASSFPFISGNTIYF. As DNA, the CDR3 is TGTGCCAGCAGTTTCCCCTTTATCTCTGGAAACACCATATATTTT.

This chain connects TRBV11-2 to TRBJ1-5; D is unresolved. CDR3 length equals 15 residues. V lost 0 bases and J 0 bases, leaving 6 bases between the germline ends. From germline, CDR1 is SGHAT and CDR2 FQNNGV. CDR3 amino acids: CASSLDEYSNQPQHF. In DNA, the CDR3 is TGTGCCAGCAGCTTAGATGAGTATAGCAATCAGCCCCAGCATTTT.

This clonotype was recorded a few times. The chain has TRBV4-2 and TRBJ2-1; 7 bases fit TRBD1. With 4 bases clipped from V and 2 bases from J, the junction kept 8 bases outside the gene matches. The CDR3 runs to 16 residues. Germline-derived CDR1 and CDR2 are LGHNA and YNFKEQ. This chain's CDR3 is CASSLPGQGAYNEQFF. The CDR3 DNA reads as TGTGCCAGCAGCCTCCCGGGGCAGGGGGCCTACAATGAGCAGTTCTTC.

The chain combines TRBV11-2 with TRBJ1-2; 7 bases map to TRBD1. The V and J ends lost 5 bases and 0 bases, in that order; junction bases with no gene match: 9. The CDR3 runs to 16 residues. The germline CDR1 and CDR2 sequences are SGHAT and FQNNGV. This CDR3 reads CASSPTGTVANYGYTF. CDR3 DNA sequence: TGTGCCAGCAGCCCGACAGGGACGGTTGCTAACTATGGCTACACCTTC.

This clonotype appeared a single time. The chain links TRBV6-2 or TRBV6-3 to TRBJ2-4; TRBD1 matches 7 bases. Germline lookup yields CDR1 MNHEY and CDR2 SVGEGT. With V trimmed by 4 bases and J by 3 bases, 15 bases remained unmatched. The CDR3 runs 18 residues. The CDR3 bases are TGTGCCAGCAGTTTATTGTTTCGAGGGGGCGCGGGCAAAAACATTCAGTACTTC. This codes for CASSLLFRGGAGKNIQYF.